This T cell receptor beta chain was identified during a study of response to subunit inactivated influenza vaccine. Findings of the study overall: Authors suggested few new T cells are recruited by each seasonal influenza vaccination.

This clonotype was found many times. Its antigen is unknown. TCRdb fed the RT-PCR reads into MiXCR, producing one record per CDR3 protein. The data show 500,000 to 550,000 distinct CDR3 sequences, 6% to 9% seen once. The CDR3 contains 16 residues. Trimming took 4 bases from V and 8 from J; bases not matched to a gene: 11. The germline V gene has CDR1 SGHAT and CDR2 FQNNGV. The genes are TRBV11-2 and TRBJ2-1, with 10 bases fitting TRBD2. Sequencing was performed on PBMCs from blood, taken around 2 years after vaccination. This sequence originates from a man between 50 and 70 years old who received an inactivated influenza vaccine. CDR3 in DNA: TGTGCCAGCAGCTCCGGTTCTAGCGGGAGACTCGATGAGCAGTTCTTC. This gives the protein CASSSGSSGRLDEQFF.